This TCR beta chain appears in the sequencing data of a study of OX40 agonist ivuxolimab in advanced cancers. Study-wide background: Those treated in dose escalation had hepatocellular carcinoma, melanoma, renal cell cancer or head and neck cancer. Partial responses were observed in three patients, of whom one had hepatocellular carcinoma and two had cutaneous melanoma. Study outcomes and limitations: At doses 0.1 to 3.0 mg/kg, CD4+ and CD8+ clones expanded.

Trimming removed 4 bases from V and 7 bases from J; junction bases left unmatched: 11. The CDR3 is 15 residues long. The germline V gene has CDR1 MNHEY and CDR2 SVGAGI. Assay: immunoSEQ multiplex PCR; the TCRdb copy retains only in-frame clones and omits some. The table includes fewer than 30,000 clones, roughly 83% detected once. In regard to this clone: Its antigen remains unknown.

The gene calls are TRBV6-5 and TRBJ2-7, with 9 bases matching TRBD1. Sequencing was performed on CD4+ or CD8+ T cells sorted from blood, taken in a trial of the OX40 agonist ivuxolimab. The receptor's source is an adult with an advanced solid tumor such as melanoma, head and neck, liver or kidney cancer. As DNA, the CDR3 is TGTGCCAGCAGTTCCCCGGGACAGGGAAAGGGTGAGCAGTACTTC. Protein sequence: CASSSPGQGKGEQYF.